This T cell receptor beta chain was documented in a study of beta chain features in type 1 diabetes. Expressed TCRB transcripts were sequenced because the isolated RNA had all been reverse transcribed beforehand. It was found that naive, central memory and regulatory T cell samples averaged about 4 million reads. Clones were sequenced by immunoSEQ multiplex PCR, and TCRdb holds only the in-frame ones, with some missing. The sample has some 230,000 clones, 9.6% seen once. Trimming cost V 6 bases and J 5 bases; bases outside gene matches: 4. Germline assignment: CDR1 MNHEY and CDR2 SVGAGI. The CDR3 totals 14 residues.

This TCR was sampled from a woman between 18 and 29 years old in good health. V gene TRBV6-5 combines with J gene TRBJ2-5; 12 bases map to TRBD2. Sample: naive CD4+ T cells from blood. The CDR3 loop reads CASRTSGSLETQYF. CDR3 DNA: TGTGCCAGCAGGACTAGCGGGAGTTTGGAGACCCAGTACTTC.